This TCR beta chain was found in a study of response to subunit inactivated influenza vaccine. Study-wide findings and caveats: Authors suggested each seasonal flu vaccination may recruit only limited numbers of new T cells.

After removal of 2 bases from V and 5 bases from J, the junction contained 5 bases not matched to a gene. The CDR3 runs to 14 residues. Germline CDR1 and CDR2: KGHSH and LQKENI. TCRdb called the RT-PCR reads again in MiXCR, with one record for every CDR3 protein. This sample has around 520,000 distinct CDR3 sequences; about 11% occur once, and the top ten carry around 9.6%. This clonotype came up a few times. What it recognizes is unknown. This clonotype was obtained from a middle-aged man who received an inactivated influenza vaccine. This chain links TRBV18 with TRBJ1-1; 7 bases align to TRBD1. The source material was PBMCs from blood, sampled on the day of vaccination. CDR3 sequence: CASSPDRVGTEAFF. The CDR3 coding sequence is TGTGCCAGCTCACCAGACAGGGTGGGGACTGAAGCTTTCTTT.